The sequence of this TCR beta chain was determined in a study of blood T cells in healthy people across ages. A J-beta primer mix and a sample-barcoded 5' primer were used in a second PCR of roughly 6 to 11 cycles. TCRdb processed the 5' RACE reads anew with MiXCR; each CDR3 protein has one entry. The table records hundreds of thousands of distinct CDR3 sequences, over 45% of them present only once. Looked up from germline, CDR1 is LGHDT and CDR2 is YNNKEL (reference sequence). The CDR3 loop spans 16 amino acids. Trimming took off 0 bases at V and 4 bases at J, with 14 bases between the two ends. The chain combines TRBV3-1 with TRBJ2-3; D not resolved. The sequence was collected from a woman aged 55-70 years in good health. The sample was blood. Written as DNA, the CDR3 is TGTGCCAGCAGCCAAGAATTTGCGTCGCCGGCAGATACGCAGTATTTT. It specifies CASSQEFASPADTQYF.